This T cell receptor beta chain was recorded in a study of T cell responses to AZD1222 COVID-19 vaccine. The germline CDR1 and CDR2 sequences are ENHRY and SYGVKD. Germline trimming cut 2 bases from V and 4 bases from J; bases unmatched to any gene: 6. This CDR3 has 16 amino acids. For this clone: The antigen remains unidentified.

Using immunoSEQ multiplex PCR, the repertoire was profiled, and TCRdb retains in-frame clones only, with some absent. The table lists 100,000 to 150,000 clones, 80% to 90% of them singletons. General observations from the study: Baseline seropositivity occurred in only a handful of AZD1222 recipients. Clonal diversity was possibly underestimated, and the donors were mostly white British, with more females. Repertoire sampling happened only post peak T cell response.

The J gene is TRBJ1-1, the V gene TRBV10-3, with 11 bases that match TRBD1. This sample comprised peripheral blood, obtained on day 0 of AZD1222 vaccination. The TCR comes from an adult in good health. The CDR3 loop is CAISEAAGTGGTEAFF. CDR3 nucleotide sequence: TGTGCCATCAGTGAGGCGGCCGGGACAGGGGGCACTGAAGCTTTCTTT.